The 23 T cell receptor beta chains below were found in one sample sequenced in a study of T cells after yellow fever vaccination. A single record per CDR3 protein comes from TCRdb applying MiXCR to the 5' RACE reads. This sample has 200,000 to 300,000 distinct CDR3 sequences; 10% to 15% occur once, and the top ten carry 0.4% to 0.55%. Specimen: CD4+ T cells sorted from PBMCs, collected 45 days after the yellow fever booster vaccination. All receptors come from a man in his thirties or forties who received the YFV17D yellow fever vaccine.

This clonotype has just a few counts. V gene TRBV28 combines with J gene TRBJ2-3; D not resolved. Germline V gene data show CDR1 as MDHEN and CDR2 as SYDVKM. Trimming removed 7 bases from V and 1 base from J, with 15 bases in between. This CDR3 contains 15 residues. The CDR3 nucleotides are TGTGCCAGCAACAGACCCGCGACTGGCACAGATACGCAGTATTTT. Translation gives CASNRPATGTDTQYF.

The chain links TRBV7-2 to TRBJ1-6; possibly TRBD1 for D (5 bases). With 2 bases removed from V and 10 bases from J, the gap between germline ends came to 18 bases. This CDR3 region has 16 residues. CDR1 and CDR2 (germline): SGHTA, FQGNSA. In DNA form, the CDR3 reads TGTGCCAGCAGCTTAACCGGGACTTCGCCGGGCTCACCCCTCCACTTT. Amino acid sequence: CASSLTGTSPGSPLHF.

This clonotype was observed at least ten times. CDR3 amino acids: CSVRDGGEYEQYF. DNA for the CDR3: TGCAGCGTTCGGGACGGAGGGGAATACGAGCAGTACTTC. This rearrangement joins TRBV29-1 to TRBJ2-7, with D maybe TRBD2 (6 bases). The CDR3 has 13 amino acids. The V and J ends lost 5 bases and 4 bases respectively, with 15 bases between them. In germline, CDR1 is SQVTM, CDR2 ANQGSEA.

This chain uses TRBV6-1 with TRBJ2-2, with 10 bases lining up with TRBD2. This CDR3 has 16 residues. Losses at the gene ends were 6 bases for V and 5 bases for J; bases not matched to a gene: 9. Germline V gene data show CDR1 as MNHNS and CDR2 as SASEGT. The CDR3 DNA reads as TGTGCCAGCAGCCCCCTGAGCGGGAGGGCTACCGGGGAGCTGTTTTTT. Translated: CASSPLSGRATGELFF.

V and J are TRBV20-1 and TRBJ1-3, with no clear D. Trimming stripped 5 bases from V and 8 bases from J, with 10 bases between. CDR1 DFQATT and CDR2 SNEGSKA come from the germline V gene (reference sequence). This CDR3 comprises 11 residues. CDR3 amino acids: CSAPHGDTIYF. CDR3 nucleotides: TGCAGTGCTCCCCATGGGGACACCATATATTTT.

V is TRBV30 and J is TRBJ2-7; weak D call: TRBD2 (6 bases). Trimming left V 4 bases short and J 6 bases short, with 25 bases between. CDR3 length: 16 residues. From germline, CDR1 is GTSNPN and CDR2 SVGIG (reference sequence). Here the CDR3 reads CAWNGWPGAMRGEQYF. The CDR3 DNA reads TGTGCCTGGAACGGTTGGCCTGGGGCGATGCGGGGCGAGCAGTACTTC.

The table lists this clonotype with a few counts. Here the CDR3 reads CASPAATGELFF. CDR3 nucleotide sequence: TGCGCCTCCCCCGCGGCGACCGGGGAGCTGTTTTTT. The V call is TRBV5-1, the J call TRBJ2-2, with D unresolved. CDR1 and CDR2 from the germline V gene are SGHRS and YFSETQ. Between the trimmed V and J ends, which lost 10 bases and 5 bases, there was a span of 12 bases. CDR3 size: 12 residues.

This chain uses TRBV7-2 with TRBJ2-3; no firm D call. There are 12 residues in the CDR3. Trimming cost V 7 bases and J 0 bases, with 5 bases left between them. CDR1 SGHTA and CDR2 FQGNSA come from the germline V gene. CDR3 nucleotide sequence: TGTGCCAGCAAACCGAGCACAGATACGCAGTATTTT. This codes for CASKPSTDTQYF.

This clonotype has just a few counts. The CDR3 region is CASSTTGPGETQYF. In DNA form, the CDR3 reads TGTGCCAGCAGCACCACCGGGCCCGGGGAGACCCAGTACTTC. This chain joins TRBV9 and TRBJ2-5; unclear D gene. The CDR3 spans 14 residues. V lost 4 bases to trimming and J lost 5 bases, with 15 bases between them. Per the germline V gene, CDR1 is SGDLS and CDR2 is YYNGEE.

A few counts support this clonotype. CDR3 sequence: CSVGEESGANVLTF. Written as DNA, the CDR3 is TGCAGCGTTGGTGAGGAGTCTGGGGCCAACGTCCTGACTTTC. The chain links TRBV29-1 to TRBJ2-6; D is uncertain. Trimming took 4 bases from V and 1 from J, leaving 8 bases between them. Germline V gene sequence: CDR1 SQVTM, CDR2 ANQGSEA. The CDR3 is 14 amino acids.

The genes are TRBV20-1 and TRBJ1-4; TRBD1 matches at 7 bases. With V trimmed by 5 bases and J by 7 bases, 10 bases remained unmatched. The CDR3 runs 14 residues. Germline loops: CDR1 DFQATT, CDR2 SNEGSKA (reference sequence). The CDR3 region has the DNA TGCAGTGCTCTGCACAGGGGCCGCGGTGAAAAACTGTTTTTT. Its protein product is CSALHRGRGEKLFF.

The rearrangement joins TRBV15 to TRBJ2-7, with 7 nucleotides matching TRBD2. The CDR3 is 17 residues long. Germline assignment: CDR1 LNHNV and CDR2 YYDKDF (reference sequence). Germline trimming cut 4 bases from V and 2 bases from J; bases unmatched to any gene: 14. The DNA of the CDR3 is TGTGCCACCAGCAAACTACACCGGGAGGAGAGGGCCTACGAGCAGTACTTC. Its protein product is CATSKLHREERAYEQYF.

V gene TRBV6-5 combines with J gene TRBJ2-3; no definite D call. V lost 2 bases to trimming and J lost 2 bases, with 5 bases between them. Germline lookup yields CDR1 MNHEY and CDR2 SVGAGI. This CDR3 has 13 residues. CDR3 amino acids: CASSYGFTDTQYF. The CDR3 DNA follows: TGTGCCAGCAGTTACGGGTTCACAGATACGCAGTATTTT.

This clonotype was seen a handful of times. The chain recombines TRBV7-2 with TRBJ2-1; D is undetermined. The CDR3 runs 16 residues. Germline CDR1 reads SGHTA; CDR2 reads FQGNSA. Trimming took off 2 bases at V and 4 bases at J, with 15 bases between the two ends. As DNA, the CDR3 is TGTGCCAGCAGCTTACGTAACACTGGCCCGTACAATGAGCAGTTCTTC. This gives the protein CASSLRNTGPYNEQFF.

This clonotype was seen only a few times. The V gene is TRBV7-2, the J gene TRBJ2-3, with unresolved D. Germline V gene lookup returns CDR1 SGHTA and CDR2 FQGNSA. V was trimmed by 1 base and J by 2 bases, leaving 10 bases between them. There are 15 residues in the CDR3. The CDR3 sequence: CASSLGVVITDTQYF. CDR3 nucleotide sequence: TGTGCCAGCAGCTTAGGGGTTGTGATCACAGATACGCAGTATTTT.

This clonotype was found a few times. The genes are TRBV12-3 or TRBV12-4 and TRBJ2-3; D gene unclear. This CDR3 contains 12 residues. The germline V and J ends were trimmed by 5 bases and 4 bases, with 7 bases remaining between them. The CDR3 bases are TGTGCCAGCAGTACAGTACCAGATACGCAGTATTTT. This encodes CASSTVPDTQYF.

The genes are TRBV5-1 and TRBJ2-2; tentative D call: TRBD2 (6 bases). Germline CDR1 is SGHRS and CDR2 is YFSETQ. V was clipped by 5 bases and J by 3 bases, with 14 bases between them. The CDR3 covers 15 residues. This CDR3 is CASSSGEVDTGELFF. For the CDR3, the DNA is TGCGCCAGCAGTTCGGGGGAGGTCGACACCGGGGAGCTGTTTTTT.

The rearrangement uses TRBV7-2 and TRBJ1-5; no clear D. The CDR3 loop spans 14 amino acids. CDR1 SGHTA and CDR2 FQGNSA come from the germline V gene. V lost 5 bases, J lost 3 bases, and 11 bases lay in between. The CDR3 sequence is CASSLDVSNQPQHF. DNA of the CDR3: TGTGCCAGCAGCCTCGACGTATCCAATCAGCCCCAGCATTTT.

The J gene is TRBJ2-1, the V gene TRBV12-3 or TRBV12-4; TRBD2 aligns across 11 bases. The CDR3 has 14 amino acids. The trim removed 5 bases at V and 10 bases at J, leaving 7 bases unmatched. CDR3 residues: CASSPGLAAREQFF. The CDR3 nucleotides read TGTGCCAGCAGTCCGGGACTAGCGGCGAGGGAGCAGTTCTTC.

The chain uses TRBV20-1 and TRBJ2-7; 8 bases agree with TRBD2. CDR1 and CDR2 from the germline V gene are DFQATT and SNEGSKA (reference sequence). This CDR3 comprises 14 residues. V lost 5 bases, J lost 12 bases, and 18 bases stayed unmatched. Here the CDR3 reads CSAVSGTALIFPYF. DNA for the CDR3: TGCAGTGCTGTTAGCGGGACTGCCCTTATATTTCCGTACTTC.

V gene TRBV20-1 combines with J gene TRBJ2-4; perhaps TRBD2 as D (5 bases). The CDR3 sequence is 16 residues long. V shed 3 bases and J shed 0 bases, with 15 bases lying between them. Germline V gene sequence: CDR1 DFQATT, CDR2 SNEGSKA (reference sequence). The CDR3 bases are TGCAGTGCTAGTAAGGGAATAGCGCTAGCCAAAAACATTCAGTACTTC. It yields the protein CSASKGIALAKNIQYF.

The rearrangement links TRBV20-1 to TRBJ2-1; 7 nucleotides line up with TRBD2. CDR1 DFQATT and CDR2 SNEGSKA come from the germline V gene (reference sequence). Unmatched junction bases numbered 5, after V lost 4 bases and J lost 2 bases. The CDR3 runs to 14 residues. This CDR3 reads CSANPAGAYNEQFF. The CDR3 coding sequence is TGCAGTGCTAACCCTGCGGGAGCCTACAATGAGCAGTTCTTC.

This chain uses TRBV4-1 with TRBJ2-3, with 7 bases identical to TRBD2. The CDR3 extends over 14 amino acids. Germline-derived CDR1 and CDR2 are MGHRA and YSYEKL. The CDR3 loop is CATSTRGGTDTQYF. The CDR3 DNA sequence: TGCGCGACCTCCACCCGGGGGGGCACAGATACGCAGTATTTT.